The clone carrying this T cell receptor (beta chain) turned up a few times. Its antigen is as yet unknown. Regarding time point: pre-sensitization, week 0. Treatment reported: therapeutic diphenylcyclopropenone sensitization with weekly scalp DPC. TCRdb processed the RACE reads anew with MiXCR; each CDR3 protein has one entry. This sample carries 85,000 to 130,000 distinct CDR3 sequences, 9.5% to 15% of them seen once, and the ten largest clones take about 1.6%. This record comes from a study of human T cells and chemical hapten exposure. Study-wide results and caveats: Expanded TCRs showed more large CDR3 clusters than pre-sensitization or healthy control sets.

The CDR3 contains 13 residues. Germline CDR1 DFQATT, CDR2 SNEGSKA (reference sequence). V lost 3 bases and J lost 0, with 5 bases in between. The source material was whole blood, sampled in connection with sensitization to the hapten diphenylcyclopropenone (DPC). This chain links TRBV20-1 with TRBJ2-2; D is unclear. The sequence was obtained from a woman between 45 and 60 years old with alopecia areata. Some clones in this sample may be carry-over from other donors' samples. CDR3 nucleotide sequence: TGCAGTGCTAGGAGCACGAACACCGGGGAGCTGTTTTTT. Encoded protein: CSARSTNTGELFF.